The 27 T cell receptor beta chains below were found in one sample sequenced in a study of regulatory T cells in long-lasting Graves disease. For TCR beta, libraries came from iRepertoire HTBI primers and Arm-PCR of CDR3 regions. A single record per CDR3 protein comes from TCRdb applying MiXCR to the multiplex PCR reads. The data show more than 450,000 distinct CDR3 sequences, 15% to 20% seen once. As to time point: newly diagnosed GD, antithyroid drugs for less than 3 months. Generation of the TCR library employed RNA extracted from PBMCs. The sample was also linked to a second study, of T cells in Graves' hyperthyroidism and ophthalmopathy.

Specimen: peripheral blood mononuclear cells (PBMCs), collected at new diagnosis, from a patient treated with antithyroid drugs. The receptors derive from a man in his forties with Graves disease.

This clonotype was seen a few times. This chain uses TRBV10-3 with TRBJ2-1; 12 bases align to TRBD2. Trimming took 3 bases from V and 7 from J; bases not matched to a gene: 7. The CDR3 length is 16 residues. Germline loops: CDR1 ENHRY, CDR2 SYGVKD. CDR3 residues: CAISDGSSGRANEQFF. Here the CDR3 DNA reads TGTGCCATCAGTGATGGTTCTAGCGGGAGGGCGAATGAGCAGTTCTTC.

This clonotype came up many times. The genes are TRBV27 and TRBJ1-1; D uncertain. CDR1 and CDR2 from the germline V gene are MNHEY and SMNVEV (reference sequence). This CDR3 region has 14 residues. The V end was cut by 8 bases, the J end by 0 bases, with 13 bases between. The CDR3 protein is CASSEVGLNTEAFF. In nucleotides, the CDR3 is TGTGCCAGCTCGGAGGTGGGATTGAACACTGAAGCTTTCTTT.

Written as DNA, the CDR3 is TGTGCCAGCAGTCCCTCCTACATTGGAACTAGCACAGATACGCAGTATTTT. This gives the protein CASSPSYIGTSTDTQYF. V and J are TRBV2 and TRBJ2-3; D unclear. This CDR3 has 17 amino acids. Trimming left V 5 bases short and J 0 bases short, with 18 bases between. Per the germline V gene, CDR1 is SNHLY and CDR2 is FYNNEI.

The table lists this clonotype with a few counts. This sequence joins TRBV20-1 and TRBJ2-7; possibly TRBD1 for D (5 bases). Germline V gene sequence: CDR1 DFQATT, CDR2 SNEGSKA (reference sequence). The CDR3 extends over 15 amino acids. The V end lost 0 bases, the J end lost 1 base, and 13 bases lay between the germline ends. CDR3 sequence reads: CSARELGRNSYEQYF. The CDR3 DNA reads TGCAGTGCTAGAGAATTGGGGCGGAATTCCTACGAGCAGTACTTC.

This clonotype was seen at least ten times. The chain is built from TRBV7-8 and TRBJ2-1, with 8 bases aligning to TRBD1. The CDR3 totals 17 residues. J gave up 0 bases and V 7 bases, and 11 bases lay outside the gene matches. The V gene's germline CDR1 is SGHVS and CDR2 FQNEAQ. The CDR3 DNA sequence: TGTGCCAGCATCAGTAGCAGGGGGCGGAGCTCCTACAATGAGCAGTTCTTC. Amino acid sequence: CASISSRGRSSYNEQFF.

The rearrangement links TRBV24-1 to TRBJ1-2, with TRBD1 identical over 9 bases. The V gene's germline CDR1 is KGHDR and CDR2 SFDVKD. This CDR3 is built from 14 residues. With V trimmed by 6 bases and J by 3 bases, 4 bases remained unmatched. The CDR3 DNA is TGTGCCACCAGTTCGGACAGGGGTTACTATGGCTACACCTTC. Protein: CATSSDRGYYGYTF.

CDR3 bases: TGTGCCAGCAGCAAGCAGGTCTCCTACAATGAGCAGTTCTTC. Translating gives CASSKQVSYNEQFF. The chain uses TRBV7-2 and TRBJ2-1; D uncertain. V dropped 5 bases and J dropped 0 bases, with 8 bases sitting between them. The CDR3 covers 14 residues. Germline lookup yields CDR1 SGHTA and CDR2 FQGNSA.

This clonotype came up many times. CDR3 amino acids: CATSDPRPTGGGSDIQYF. In DNA form, the CDR3 reads TGTGCCACCAGTGATCCCCGACCGACCGGGGGAGGTTCGGACATTCAGTACTTC. The chain is built from TRBV24-1 and TRBJ2-4, with D possibly TRBD2 on 6 matching bases. Germline CDR1 KGHDR, CDR2 SFDVKD. This CDR3 has 18 amino acids. The ends were cut back, 3 bases at V and 8 bases at J, with 25 bases in the middle.

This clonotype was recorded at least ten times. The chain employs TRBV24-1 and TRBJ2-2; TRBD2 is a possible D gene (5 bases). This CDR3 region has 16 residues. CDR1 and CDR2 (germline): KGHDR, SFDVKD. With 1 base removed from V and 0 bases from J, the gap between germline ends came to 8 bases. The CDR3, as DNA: TGTGCCACCAGTGATTTAAGACTAACGAACACCGGGGAGCTGTTTTTT. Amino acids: CATSDLRLTNTGELFF.

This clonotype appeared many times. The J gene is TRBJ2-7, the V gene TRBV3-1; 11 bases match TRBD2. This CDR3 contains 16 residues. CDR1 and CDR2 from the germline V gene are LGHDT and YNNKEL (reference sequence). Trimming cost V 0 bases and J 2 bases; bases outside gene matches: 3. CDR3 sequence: CASSQDELAGAYEQYF. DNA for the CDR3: TGTGCCAGCAGCCAAGATGAACTAGCGGGAGCCTACGAGCAGTACTTC.

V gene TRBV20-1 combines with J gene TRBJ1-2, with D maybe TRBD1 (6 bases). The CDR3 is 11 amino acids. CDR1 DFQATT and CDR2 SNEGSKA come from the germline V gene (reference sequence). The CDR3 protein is CSSYGGHGYTF. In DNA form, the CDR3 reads TGCAGCTCTTATGGGGGGCATGGCTACACCTTC.

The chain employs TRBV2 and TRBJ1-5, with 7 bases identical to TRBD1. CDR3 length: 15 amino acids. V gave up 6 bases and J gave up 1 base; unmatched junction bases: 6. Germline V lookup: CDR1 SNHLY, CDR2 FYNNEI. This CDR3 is CASSAGGWSNQPQHF. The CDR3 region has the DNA TGTGCCAGCAGCGCAGGGGGTTGGAGCAATCAGCCCCAGCATTTT.

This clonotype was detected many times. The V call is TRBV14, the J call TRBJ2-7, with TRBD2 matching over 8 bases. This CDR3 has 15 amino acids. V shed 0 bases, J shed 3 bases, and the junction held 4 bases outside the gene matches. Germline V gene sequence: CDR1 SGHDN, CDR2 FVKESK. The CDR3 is CASSQELAGYYEQYF. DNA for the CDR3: TGTGCCAGCAGCCAAGAGCTAGCGGGTTACTACGAGCAGTACTTC.

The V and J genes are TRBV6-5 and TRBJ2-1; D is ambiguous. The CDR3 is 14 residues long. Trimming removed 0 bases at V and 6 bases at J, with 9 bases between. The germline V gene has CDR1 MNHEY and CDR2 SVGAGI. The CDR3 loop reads CASSYSSPPNEQFF. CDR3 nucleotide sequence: TGTGCCAGCAGTTACTCGAGTCCCCCCAATGAGCAGTTCTTC.

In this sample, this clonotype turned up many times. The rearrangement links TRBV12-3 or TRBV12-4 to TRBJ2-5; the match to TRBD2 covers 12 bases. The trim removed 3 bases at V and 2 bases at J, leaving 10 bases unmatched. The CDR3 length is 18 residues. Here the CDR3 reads CASSFELAGGVLQETQYF. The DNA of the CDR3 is TGTGCCAGCAGTTTTGAACTAGCGGGAGGCGTACTTCAAGAGACCCAGTACTTC.

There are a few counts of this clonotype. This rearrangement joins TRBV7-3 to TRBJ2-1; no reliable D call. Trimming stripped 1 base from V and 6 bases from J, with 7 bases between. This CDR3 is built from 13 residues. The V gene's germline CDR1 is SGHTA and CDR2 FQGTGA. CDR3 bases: TGTGCCAGCAGCTTAAGTGCTACCAATGAGCAGTTCTTC. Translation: CASSLSATNEQFF.

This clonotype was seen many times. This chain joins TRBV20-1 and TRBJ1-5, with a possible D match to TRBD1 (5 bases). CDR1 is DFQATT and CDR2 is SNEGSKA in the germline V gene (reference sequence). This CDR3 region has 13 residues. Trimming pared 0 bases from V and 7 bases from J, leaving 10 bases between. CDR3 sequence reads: CSARDAPGQPQHF. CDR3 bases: TGCAGTGCTAGAGATGCCCCAGGGCAGCCCCAGCATTTT.

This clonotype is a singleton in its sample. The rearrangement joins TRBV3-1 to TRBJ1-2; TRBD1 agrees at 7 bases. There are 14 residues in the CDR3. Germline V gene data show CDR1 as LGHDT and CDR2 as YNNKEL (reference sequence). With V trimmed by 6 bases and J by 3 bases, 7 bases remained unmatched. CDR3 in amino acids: CASSRTGEDYGYTF. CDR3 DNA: TGTGCCAGCAGTCGGACAGGAGAAGACTATGGCTACACCTTC.

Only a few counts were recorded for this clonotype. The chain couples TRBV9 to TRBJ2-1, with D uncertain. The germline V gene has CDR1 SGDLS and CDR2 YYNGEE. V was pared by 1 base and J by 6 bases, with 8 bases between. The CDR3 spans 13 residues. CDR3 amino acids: CASSVSEFNEQFF. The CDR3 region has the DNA TGTGCCAGCAGCGTAAGTGAGTTCAATGAGCAGTTCTTC.

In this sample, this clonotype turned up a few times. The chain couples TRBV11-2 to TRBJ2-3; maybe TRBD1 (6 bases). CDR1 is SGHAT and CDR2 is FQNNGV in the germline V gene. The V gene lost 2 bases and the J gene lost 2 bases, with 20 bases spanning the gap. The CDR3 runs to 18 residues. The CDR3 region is CASSLMRVRQGHTDTQYF. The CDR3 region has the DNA TGTGCCAGCAGCTTAATGAGGGTCCGGCAGGGACACACAGATACGCAGTATTTT.

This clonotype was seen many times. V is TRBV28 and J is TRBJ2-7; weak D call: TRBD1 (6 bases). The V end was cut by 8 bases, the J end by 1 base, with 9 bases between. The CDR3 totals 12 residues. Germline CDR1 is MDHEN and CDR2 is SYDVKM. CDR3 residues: CASETGSYEQYF. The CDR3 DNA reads TGTGCCAGCGAAACAGGGTCCTACGAGCAGTACTTC.

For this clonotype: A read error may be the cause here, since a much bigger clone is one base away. The CDR3 region has the DNA TGTGCCAGCAGCCCCCGGGGGAGGGCCTCCCACGAGCAGTACTTC. Translated: CASSPRGRASHEQYF. The chain couples TRBV7-9 to TRBJ2-7, with 7 bases aligning to TRBD2. The germline V gene has CDR1 SEHNR and CDR2 FQNEAQ (reference sequence). CDR3 length equals 15 residues.

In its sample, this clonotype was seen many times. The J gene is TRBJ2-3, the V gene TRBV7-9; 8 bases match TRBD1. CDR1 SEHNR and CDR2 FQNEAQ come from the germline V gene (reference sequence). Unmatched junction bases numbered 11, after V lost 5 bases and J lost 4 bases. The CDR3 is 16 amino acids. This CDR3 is CASSAGQGDSADTQYF. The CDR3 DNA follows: TGTGCCAGCAGCGCCGGACAGGGAGATTCTGCAGATACGCAGTATTTT.

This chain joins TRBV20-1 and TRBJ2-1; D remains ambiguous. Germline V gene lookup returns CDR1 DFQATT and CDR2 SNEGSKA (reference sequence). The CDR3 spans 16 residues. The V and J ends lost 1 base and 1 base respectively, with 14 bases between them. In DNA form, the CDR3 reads TGCAGTGCTAGAGTGAATGCGGTGGAGTCCTACAATGAGCAGTTCTTC. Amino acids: CSARVNAVESYNEQFF.

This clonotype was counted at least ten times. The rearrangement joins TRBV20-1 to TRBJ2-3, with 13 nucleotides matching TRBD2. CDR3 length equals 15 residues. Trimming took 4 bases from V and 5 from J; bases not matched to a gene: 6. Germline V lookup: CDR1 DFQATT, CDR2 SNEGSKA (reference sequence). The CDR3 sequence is CSATLAGGPGDTQYF. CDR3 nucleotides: TGCAGTGCTACACTAGCGGGAGGGCCGGGAGATACGCAGTATTTT.

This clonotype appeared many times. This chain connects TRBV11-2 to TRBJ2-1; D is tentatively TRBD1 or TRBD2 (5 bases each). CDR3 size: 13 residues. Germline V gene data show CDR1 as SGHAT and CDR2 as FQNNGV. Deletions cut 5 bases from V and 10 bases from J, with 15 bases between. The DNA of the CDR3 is TGTGCCAGCAGCCCCCGGATTGGGACGGAGCAGTTCTTC. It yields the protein CASSPRIGTEQFF.

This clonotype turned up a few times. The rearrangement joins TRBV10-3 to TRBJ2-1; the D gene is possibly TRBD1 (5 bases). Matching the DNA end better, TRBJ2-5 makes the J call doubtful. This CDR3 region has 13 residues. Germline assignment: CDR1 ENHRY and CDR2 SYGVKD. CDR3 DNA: TGTGCCATCAGTGAAACAGGACAAGAGACCCAGTACTTC. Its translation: CAISETGQETQYF.